The text below deals with one TCR beta chain. The sample holds a few counts of this clonotype. The target of this receptor is not known. Per-base qualities were not stored, and no clone one base away is much larger. Library creation used 5' RACE. The instrument was an Illumina HiSeq 2500. A second roughly 7 to 11 cycle PCR used a sample-barcoded 5' primer and a J-beta primer mix. A template-switch 5' adaptor carrying 12 random nucleotides introduced a unique molecular identifier onto each TCR beta cDNA molecule. At least 2.5 million CDR3-containing paired-end reads were obtained from each sample. First-strand cDNA synthesis was performed from all RNA using the Mint cDNA synthesis kit, with priming by a TRBC-specific oligonucleotide. All cDNA was treated with uracil-DNA glycosylase and then went through a first 18-cycle PCR with the universal primers M1SS and BC2_uni_R. Under the source paper's analysis protocol: For normalization, 1 million high-quality reads were randomly selected from each sample, with every read carrying a distinct molecular identifier. Instead of being binned into consensus sequences, reads that shared molecular identifiers were thrown out. MiTCR, set to a Q25 quality threshold and the strictest error-elimination algorithm, was used for CDR3 identification, clonotype clustering and error correction. A nonparametric unseen species model using Euler transformation provided a lower-bound estimate of total TCR beta diversity. Through fastp at Q25 and MiXCR, TCRdb rebuilt clones from the public reads, retaining in-frame beta chains. Rows with one shared CDR3 protein collapse into an entry with the most common genes and DNA. The V and J calls come from TCRdb's annotation, not from the publication. In this sample the table shows under 1,100,000 distinct CDR3 sequences, roughly 24% of which occur a single time. The leading ten clones occupy less than 0.85% of the sample.

This entry belongs to a study of blood T cells in healthy people across ages (dated by TCRdb to about 2015). About the full investigation: In model experiments, template switching captured roughly one uniquely barcoded TCR beta cDNA molecule for every two T cells. The study measured age-related changes in TCR beta repertoire diversity using deep sequencing normalized with unique cDNA molecular identifiers. The donors were divided into four age groups: young (average roughly 15 years), middle-aged (about 39), aged (approximately 62) and long-lived (nearly 85). For two donors (one aged 18 to 30 and one aged 80 or older), the study analyzed two additional independent replicas of 1 million unique cDNA reads from the same blood draw.

Study-wide conclusions, independent of this receptor: There was a strong correlation between observed TCR beta diversity and the percentage of naive T cells measured by flow cytometry. Estimates of total diversity based on one million sequenced T cells were considered lower bounds and underestimates. Conclusive comparison of naive and antigen-experienced compartments was prevented by the profiling of bulk unsorted PBMCs. The CMV infection status of donors was not known, potentially confounding age-related changes in expanded clonotypes. Observed TCR beta diversity per million T cells fell roughly linearly with age, and a significant reduction was already apparent by age approximately 41. The long-lived group showed more naive CD4+ T cells, fewer expanded clones and increased TCR diversity than the aged group, suggesting age selection.

Spanning cysteine to phenylalanine, the CDR3 consists of 20 amino acids. Of all the DNA, just the CDR3 is kept, 60 bases in frame from base 1. The germline V and J ends show losses of 3 bases and 2 bases respectively, and no gene match explains 13 bases of the junction. Reading the germline V gene (reference sequence) gives CDR1 LGHDT and CDR2 YNNKEL. The donors were 40 or so Caucasian individuals from Russia, aged about 6 to 95 years, who were systemically healthy. Around 10 milliliters of peripheral blood were drawn from each donor into EDTA-treated Vacutainer tubes. PBMCs were isolated by Ficoll-Paque density-gradient centrifugation, with at least 7 million obtained per sample. Total RNA, at least 6 micrograms per sample, was extracted from PBMCs with Trizol reagent. For every donor, flow cytometry on a PBMC aliquot measured the percentage of naive CD45RAhigh/CD27high T cells. This same sample was also part of a study on T cells of mothers and their children. Per the second study: The donors were nine systemically healthy Caucasian individuals, made up of three mothers and their six children. cDNA synthesis used all of the extracted RNA, with roughly 1.5 ug of RNA in each 15 ul reaction. In the second PCR, sample barcodes and 2-4 random nucleotides were introduced via the M1S primer. More than 9 million TCR beta CDR3 reads were obtained from each mother, and some 3.3 million reads were obtained from each child. Thymic selection similarly shapes TCR recombination output in related and unrelated pairs, with minor effect from inherited differences. Related mother-child pairs always showed normalized repertoire overlap that was slightly higher than in unrelated mother-child pairs, though the difference was never significant. Persistent microchimeric T cell clones were not detected, at a sensitivity of about 100 clones per million clonotypes. The study used deep NGS to compare TCR beta repertoires of mothers and children, seeking features distinguishing related mother-child pairs from unrelated individuals. The mean age was 40 +/- 4 years for the mothers and approximately 11 +/- 4 years for the children. After adapters were ligated using NEBNext reagents, the libraries underwent 100+100 nt paired-end sequencing on an Illumina HiSeq 2000. Mother and child libraries were prepared a month apart and sequenced in separate runs to prevent cross-contamination. Between about 500,000 and 2,100,000 distinct TCR beta clonotypes were identified per donor. Naive TCR beta clonotypes were estimated from low-frequency clonotypes matched to each donor's FACS-determined naive share, without sorting.

The source is a girl aged 2 to 9 in good health. The sequence is built from TRBV3-1 and TRBJ2-3, and 14 bases in between align with TRBD2. Sequenced material: blood. The CDR3 protein is CASSHTGLAGGPQITDTQYF. The nucleotide sequence reads TGTGCCAGCAGCCACACCGGACTAGCGGGGGGTCCCCAAATCACAGATACGCAGTATTTT.